This T cell receptor beta chain emerged from a study of T-cell reconstitution after alpha-beta-depleted transplantation in children (dated by TCRdb to 2016 to 2017). With regard to the full study: T-cell immune reconstitution after TCRalphabeta/CD19-depleted allogeneic hematopoietic cell transplantation in children was quantitatively tracked in the study by means of TCR repertoire profiling. Broader findings and caveats from the paper: In some patients, the high TCRbeta diversity seen at day 60 was put down to recipient T cells and intrathymic progenitors that had survived conditioning. Hyperexpanded clone frequencies declined over subsequent months; after one year, T-cell counts and TCRbeta diversity were mostly attributed to newly produced T cells. About two months after transplant, the apparently early recovery of alphabetaT-cell counts reportedly depended on just several hundred clones that had expanded rapidly and came from non-depleted graft cells.

Measured from the cysteine to the phenylalanine, the CDR3 is 10 residues long. CDR3 DNA is the only sequence kept; it has 30 bases, read in frame from the first base. V is reduced by 6 bases and J by 4 bases, leaving a spacing of 6 bases between them. From the germline V gene (reference sequence), CDR1 is DFQATT and CDR2 is SNEGSKA. The sample's treatment or condition, from its label and the paper: allogeneic hematopoietic cell transplantation with graft depleted of TCRalphabeta T cells and CD19 B cells. Transplant recipients were children who received TCRalphabeta/CD19-depleted allogeneic hematopoietic cell grafts. With regard to this clonotype: The specificity of this receptor is unknown. No base qualities exist here, and no much larger clone lies one base off it.

The method behind the library was PCR. Instrument used: Illumina HiSeq 2500. To normalize quantification of the TCRbeta repertoire, the TCR libraries were built with molecular barcoding that relied on unique molecular identifiers. The public reads were run again by TCRdb, first through fastp at Q25 and then through MiXCR, and only productive beta chains were kept. Each record represents a unique CDR3 protein, reported with the most common genes and DNA among its rows. The sample has 90,000 to 100,000 distinct CDR3 sequences on record, about 22% of them singletons. Roughly 23% of the sample goes to the ten largest clones.

This receptor chain uses TRBV20-1 and TRBJ2-5, and perhaps TRBD2 as D gene, on 5 matching bases. This TCR was sampled from a boy younger than 10 with acute lymphoblastic leukemia, due to receive a stem cell transplant. The sequencing here drew on PBMCs, taken before TCRalphabeta/CD19-depleted stem cell transplant. The CDR3 corresponds to CSAEGETQYF. Read as DNA, the sequence is TGCAGTGCCGAGGGAGAGACCCAGTACTTC.